One and the same sample provided the 11 T cell receptor beta chains below, sequenced in a study of cytomegalovirus exposure and HLA in healthy donors. Primers included in the PCR were 60 Vbeta and 13 Jbeta primers. Data came from immunoSEQ multiplex PCR; TCRdb stores just in-frame clones and leaves some out. The sample lists some 150,000 clones, 70% to 90% occurring once. Specimen: PBMCs. The receptor set was obtained from a woman aged 18-30 years in good health and CMV-seronegative.

J is TRBJ2-7 and V is TRBV7-3; tentative D call: TRBD1 (5 bases). The CDR3 is 13 residues long. Per germline, CDR1 SGHTA and CDR2 FQGTGA. V lost 3 bases and J 4 bases, leaving 10 bases between the germline ends. The CDR3 loop is CASSLDTEYEQYF. CDR3 DNA sequence: TGTGCCAGCAGCTTGGACACGGAGTACGAGCAGTACTTC.

This rearrangement joins TRBV21-1 to TRBJ1-3; no DNA check was done on the table's D call, TRBD1. TRBV21-1 is a pseudogene. The CDR3 is 17 residues long. Here the CDR3 reads CASSPPGTGGLKNTIYF. CDR3 DNA sequence: TGTGCCAGCAGCCCCCCCGGGACAGGGGGTTTAAAGAACACCATATATTTT.

The chain recombines TRBV4-3 with TRBJ2-7, with no clear D. Trimming took 0 bases from V and 0 from J, leaving 9 bases between them. This CDR3 is 15 amino acids long. Per germline, CDR1 LGHNA and CDR2 YSLEER. CDR3: CASSQDLGSSYEQYF. The CDR3 nucleotides read TGCGCCAGCAGCCAAGATCTAGGCAGCTCCTACGAGCAGTACTTC.

CDR3 in DNA: TGTGCCAGTAGTATAGAGGCGGGACGCACAGATACGCAGTATTTT. Translation gives CASSIEAGRTDTQYF. The genes are TRBV19 and TRBJ2-3; tentatively, D is TRBD2 (6 bases). The CDR3 sequence is 15 residues long. Trimming left V 0 bases short and J 1 base short, with 8 bases between. Germline values: CDR1 LNHDA, CDR2 SQIVND (reference sequence).

The genes are TRBV5-1 and TRBJ1-1, with a weak D call TRBD1 (6 bases). This CDR3 region has 15 residues. CDR1 SGHRS and CDR2 YFSETQ come from the germline V gene. The V end was cut by 4 bases, the J end by 2 bases, with 15 bases between. The CDR3 sequence: CASSLGEGVNTEAFF. In DNA, the CDR3 is TGCGCCAGCAGCCTGGGGGAGGGGGTTAACACTGAAGCTTTCTTT.

The genes are TRBV28 and TRBJ2-1; a weak D match, TRBD2 (6 bases). Germline CDR1 reads MDHEN; CDR2 reads SYDVKM. The ends were cut back, 6 bases at V and 7 bases at J, with 16 bases in the middle. The CDR3 consists of 14 residues. The CDR3 protein is CASRTGLPSNEQFF. The DNA for the CDR3 is TGTGCCAGCAGGACGGGACTCCCAAGTAATGAGCAGTTCTTC.

The CDR3 DNA follows: TGTGCCAGCAGCGTAGCCGGGACTAGCGGGATCTACGAGCAGTACTTC. It encodes CASSVAGTSGIYEQYF. The chain carries TRBV9 and TRBJ2-7; 13 positions agree with TRBD2. CDR3 size: 16 residues. The germline V gene has CDR1 SGDLS and CDR2 YYNGEE. The V gene end was trimmed by 0 bases and the J gene end by 3 bases; junction bases not matched to a gene: 3.

The chain is built from TRBV19 and TRBJ1-5; D might be TRBD1 (5 bases). V shed 4 bases and J shed 4 bases, with 20 bases lying between them. CDR3 length: 17 residues. Per the germline V gene, CDR1 is LNHDA and CDR2 is SQIVND (reference sequence). This chain's CDR3 is CASSSARGGLANQPQHF. The DNA of the CDR3 is TGTGCCAGTAGTAGTGCTCGGGGCGGACTAGCAAATCAGCCCCAGCATTTT.

The gene calls are TRBV2 and TRBJ2-7, with 7 bases lining up with TRBD2. The V gene end was trimmed by 7 bases and the J gene end by 4 bases; junction bases not matched to a gene: 7. The V gene's germline CDR1 is SNHLY and CDR2 FYNNEI. CDR3 length: 13 residues. The CDR3 nucleotides are TGTGCCAGCAACGTTCGGGAGGAATACGAGCAGTACTTC. Its translation: CASNVREEYEQYF.

The chain joins TRBV27 to TRBJ1-4; no definite D call. Trimming cost V 3 bases and J 2 bases, with 10 bases left between them. The CDR3 extends over 15 amino acids. Germline-derived CDR1 and CDR2 are MNHEY and SMNVEV (reference sequence). The CDR3 DNA sequence: TGTGCCAGCAGTTTTGACGGGGATACTAATGAAAAACTGTTTTTT. Protein sequence: CASSFDGDTNEKLFF.

V usage is TRBV5-1 and J usage is TRBJ2-3; 12 bases align to TRBD2. The germline V gene encodes CDR1 SGHRS and CDR2 YFSETQ. This CDR3 has 16 amino acids. Trimming at V came to 4 bases and at J to 5 bases, leaving 8 bases not matched to a gene. CDR3 sequence (DNA): TGCGCCAGCAGCCTACTAGCGGGAGGAGGGAAAGATACGCAGTATTTT. It codes for CASSLLAGGGKDTQYF.